The 21 T cell receptor beta chains below all came from one sample that was sequenced in a study of T cell repertoires in cytomegalovirus infection. MiXCR, run by TCRdb on the reads, gives a single entry per CDR3 protein. The data contain around 290,000 distinct CDR3 sequences, roughly a quarter of them singletons. Sequenced sample: PBMCs. These receptor sequences come from a human donor in good health (CMV status not recorded). Some clones in this sample may be carry-over from other donors' samples.

The sample holds a few counts of this clonotype. The chain recombines TRBV11-2 with TRBJ2-7; D might be TRBD1 (5 bases). With 1 base removed from V and 6 bases from J, the gap between germline ends came to 16 bases. CDR1 is SGHAT and CDR2 is FQNNGV in the germline V gene. The CDR3 runs to 15 residues. The CDR3 loop reads CASSLGRQGEVEQYF. For the CDR3, the DNA is TGTGCCAGCAGCTTAGGACGCCAGGGTGAAGTCGAGCAGTACTTC. Full variable domain (remainder filled in from reference TRBV11-2 and TRBJ2-7): EAGVAQSPRYKIIEKRQSVAFWCNPISGHATLYWYQQILGQGPKLLIQFQNNGVVDDSQLPKDRFSAERLKGVDSTLKIQPAKLEDSAVYLCASSLGRQGEVEQYFGPGTRLTVT.

In this sample, this clonotype turned up many times. V is TRBV7-2 and J is TRBJ2-5, with 11 bases identical to TRBD2. From germline, CDR1 is SGHTA and CDR2 FQGNSA. V gave up 4 bases and J gave up 4 bases; unmatched junction bases: 8. This CDR3 contains 16 residues. CDR3 protein: CASSSTSGSLGETQYF. The CDR3 region has the DNA TGTGCCAGCAGCTCTACTAGCGGGAGTTTGGGAGAGACCCAGTACTTC.

This clonotype was found many times. The genes are TRBV7-9 and TRBJ1-2; possibly TRBD1 for D (5 bases). The V end lost 6 bases, the J end lost 1 base, and 12 bases lay between the germline ends. Germline V gene data show CDR1 as SEHNR and CDR2 as FQNEAQ (reference sequence). This CDR3 is built from 14 residues. CDR3 DNA: TGTGCCAGCAGTCACCGGGGACTTAACTATGGCTACACCTTC. Its protein is CASSHRGLNYGYTF.

This chain's CDR3 is CASSLARITGELFF. The CDR3 region has the DNA TGTGCCAGCAGCTTAGCCAGGATCACCGGGGAGCTGTTTTTT. The chain joins TRBV7-9 to TRBJ2-2; D gene unclear. With 0 bases removed from V and 4 bases from J, the gap between germline ends came to 6 bases. This CDR3 has 14 amino acids. CDR1 and CDR2 from the germline V gene are SEHNR and FQNEAQ (reference sequence).

CDR3 sequence (DNA): TGCAGTGCTAGAGACCGCCAGGGCCATCAGCCCCAGCATTTT. It codes for CSARDRQGHQPQHF. The genes are TRBV20-1 and TRBJ1-5, with D possibly TRBD1 on 5 matching bases. The germline V gene encodes CDR1 DFQATT and CDR2 SNEGSKA (reference sequence). V was trimmed by 0 bases and J by 5 bases, leaving 11 bases between them. The CDR3 extends over 14 amino acids.

This chain links TRBV6-2 or TRBV6-3 with TRBJ2-5, with 11 nucleotides matching TRBD2. Per the germline V gene, CDR1 is MNHEY and CDR2 is SVGEGT. V gave up 2 bases and J gave up 6 bases; unmatched junction bases: 5. This CDR3 has 15 residues. The DNA of the CDR3 is TGTGCCAGCAGTTACCCGGGACTAGCGGAACAGACCCAGTACTTC. Its protein product is CASSYPGLAEQTQYF.

This sequence joins TRBV2 and TRBJ2-1; 11 nucleotides line up with TRBD1. The V gene end was trimmed by 5 bases and the J gene end by 7 bases; junction bases not matched to a gene: 10. CDR3 size: 16 residues. CDR1 and CDR2 from the germline V gene are SNHLY and FYNNEI. The CDR3 coding sequence is TGTGCCAGCAGTCCAGGACAGGGGGCGCTTGAGAATGAGCAGTTCTTC. Protein: CASSPGQGALENEQFF.

The V gene is TRBV2, the J gene TRBJ1-4; 7 bases fit TRBD1. Germline assignment: CDR1 SNHLY and CDR2 FYNNEI. V trimming: 7 bases; J trimming: 0 bases; junction bases outside the gene matches: 5. The CDR3 sequence is 15 residues long. This CDR3 reads CASTGQRPTNEKLFF. The CDR3 region has the DNA TGTGCCAGCACGGGACAGAGACCAACTAATGAAAAACTGTTTTTT.

This clonotype showed up many times. V and J are TRBV7-6 and TRBJ2-3; 7 bases fit TRBD2. This CDR3 region has 17 residues. Looked up from germline, CDR1 is SGHVS and CDR2 is FNYEAQ. The ends lost 1 base at V and 0 bases at J; junction bases unmatched: 7. The CDR3 nucleotides read TGTGCCAGCAGCTTAGACGGGGAGGGGATTAGCACAGATACGCAGTATTTT. Translation: CASSLDGEGISTDTQYF.

In this sample, this clonotype turned up many times. V is TRBV7-9 and J is TRBJ1-1; no clear D gene. This CDR3 has 12 amino acids. Deletions cut 1 base from V and 8 bases from J, with 8 bases between. Germline loops: CDR1 SEHNR, CDR2 FQNEAQ (reference sequence). Here the CDR3 reads CASSLEGAEAFF. DNA for the CDR3: TGTGCCAGCAGCTTAGAGGGAGCGGAAGCTTTCTTT. Using reference TRBV7-9 and TRBJ1-1 for the parts outside the CDR3, the full variable domain is DTGVSQNPRHKITKRGQNVTFRCDPISEHNRLYWYRQTLGQGPEFLTYFQNEAQLEKSRLLSDRFSAERPKGSFSTLEIQRTEQGDSAMYLCASSLEGAEAFFGQGTRLTVV.

This clonotype turned up a few times. CDR3 DNA sequence: TGTGCCAGTAGTCCCAAGGGGGCGATGAATGAGCAGTTCTTC. This gives the protein CASSPKGAMNEQFF. The V call is TRBV19, the J call TRBJ2-1; 7 nucleotides agree with TRBD1. V was pared by 5 bases and J by 7 bases, with 8 bases of the junction left unmatched. Germline loops: CDR1 LNHDA, CDR2 SQIVND (reference sequence). CDR3 length: 14 amino acids.

V and J are TRBV10-3 and TRBJ1-4; D unclear. V was shortened by 6 bases and J by 3 bases, with 8 bases between the two germline ends. The V gene's germline CDR1 is ENHRY and CDR2 SYGVKD. The CDR3 length is 13 residues. CDR3 DNA sequence: TGTGCCATCAGGGGGTCAGCTAATGAAAAACTGTTTTTT. It yields the protein CAIRGSANEKLFF.

The chain is built from TRBV18 and TRBJ2-1; TRBD1 agrees at 8 bases. V shed 2 bases, J shed 2 bases, and the junction held 8 bases outside the gene matches. The CDR3 contains 17 residues. CDR1 is KGHSH, CDR2 LQKENI, per germline. CDR3 nucleotides: TGTGCCAGCTCACCAAAAGCATGGACAGGGACCTACAATGAGCAGTTCTTC. This gives the protein CASSPKAWTGTYNEQFF. Using reference TRBV18 and TRBJ2-1 for the parts outside the CDR3, the full variable domain is NAGVMQNPRHLVRRRGQEARLRCSPMKGHSHVYWYRQLPEEGLKFMVYLQKENIIDESGMPKERFSAEFPKEGPSILRIQQVVRGDSAAYFCASSPKAWTGTYNEQFFGPGTRLTVL.

The CDR3 sequence: CSARDRAGLDTEAFF. Written as DNA, the CDR3 is TGCAGTGCTAGAGATAGGGCAGGTCTGGACACTGAAGCTTTCTTT. This sequence joins TRBV20-1 and TRBJ1-1; D unresolved. V was pared by 0 bases and J by 3 bases, with 14 bases between. Per germline, CDR1 DFQATT and CDR2 SNEGSKA (reference sequence). The CDR3 covers 15 residues.

This clonotype occurred a few times. The CDR3 region has the DNA TGTGCCAGCAGGAAGGACTCTTGGACAGGCGACTCGTACGAGCAGTACTTC. This gives the protein CASRKDSWTGDSYEQYF. V gene TRBV6-5 combines with J gene TRBJ2-7; TRBD1 matches 7 bases. There are 17 residues in the CDR3. The germline CDR1 and CDR2 sequences are MNHEY and SVGAGI. With 6 bases clipped from V and 4 bases from J, the junction kept 18 bases outside the gene matches.

This clonotype was seen repeatedly, ten times or more. The chain recombines TRBV15 with TRBJ2-5; TRBD2 is a possible D gene (5 bases). The V gene lost 1 base and the J gene lost 2 bases, with 11 bases spanning the gap. In germline, CDR1 is LNHNV, CDR2 YYDKDF (reference sequence). The CDR3 totals 15 residues. Written as DNA, the CDR3 is TGTGCCACCAGCAGAGGGGCTAGCTATCAAGAGACCCAGTACTTC. Residues: CATSRGASYQETQYF.

In this sample, this clonotype turned up a few times. The chain uses TRBV10-3 and TRBJ2-3, with 8 positions matching TRBD2. With V trimmed by 1 base and J by 2 bases, 5 bases remained unmatched. There are 16 residues in the CDR3. From germline, CDR1 is ENHRY and CDR2 SYGVKD. CDR3 DNA: TGTGCCATCAGTGAGTTTATCGGGGGGGTCACAGATACGCAGTATTTT. Amino acid sequence: CAISEFIGGVTDTQYF.

The rearrangement uses TRBV19 and TRBJ2-7, with TRBD1 matching 10 bases. The V gene's germline CDR1 is LNHDA and CDR2 SQIVND (reference sequence). Trimming took 7 bases from V and 5 from J; bases not matched to a gene: 11. The CDR3 extends over 15 amino acids. This CDR3 reads CASTPTGTGVHEQYF. The DNA for the CDR3 is TGTGCCAGTACCCCGACAGGGACAGGGGTCCACGAGCAGTACTTC.

This clonotype has more than one count but fewer than ten. The gene calls are TRBV2 and TRBJ1-4; D remains ambiguous. Germline CDR1 and CDR2: SNHLY and FYNNEI. This CDR3 is built from 14 residues. The ends were cut back, 6 bases at V and 10 bases at J, with 18 bases in the middle. CDR3 residues: CASSQEHIQRKLFF. For the CDR3, the DNA is TGTGCCAGCAGCCAGGAACACATCCAGCGAAAACTGTTTTTT. The full variable domain, in which reference TRBV2 and TRBJ1-4 provide the parts outside the CDR3, is EPEVTQTPSHQVTQMGQEVILRCVPISNHLYFYWYRQILGQKVEFLVSFYNNEISEKSEIFDDQFSVERPDGSNFTLKIRSTKLEDSAMYFCASSQEHIQRKLFFGSGTQLSVL.

The chain uses TRBV7-8 and TRBJ2-2, with TRBD1 as a possible D gene (6 bases). CDR1 and CDR2 (germline): SGHVS, FQNEAQ. Trimming left V 5 bases short and J 4 bases short, with 14 bases between. The CDR3 is 15 amino acids. The CDR3 sequence: CASSQKLGGTGELFF. In DNA, the CDR3 is TGTGCCAGCAGCCAAAAATTAGGGGGCACCGGGGAGCTGTTTTTT.

V usage is TRBV14 and J usage is TRBJ2-1; 7 nucleotides line up with TRBD1. Trimming cost V 1 base and J 2 bases; bases outside gene matches: 2. Germline CDR1 reads SGHDN; CDR2 reads FVKESK. The CDR3 contains 15 residues. CDR3 protein: CASSQGDSTYNEQFF. CDR3 sequence (DNA): TGTGCCAGCAGCCAAGGGGACAGTACCTACAATGAGCAGTTCTTC.